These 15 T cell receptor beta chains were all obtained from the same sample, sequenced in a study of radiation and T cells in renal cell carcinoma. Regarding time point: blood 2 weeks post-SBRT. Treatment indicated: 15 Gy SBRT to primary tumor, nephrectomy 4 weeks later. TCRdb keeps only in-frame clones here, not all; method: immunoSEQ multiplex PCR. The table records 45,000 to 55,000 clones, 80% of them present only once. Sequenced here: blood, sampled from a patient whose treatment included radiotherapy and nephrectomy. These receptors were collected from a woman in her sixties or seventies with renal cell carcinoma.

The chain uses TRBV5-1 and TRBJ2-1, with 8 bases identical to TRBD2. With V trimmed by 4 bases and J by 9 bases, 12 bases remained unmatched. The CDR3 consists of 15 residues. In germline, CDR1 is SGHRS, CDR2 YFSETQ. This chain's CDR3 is CASSKQTSDFGEQFF. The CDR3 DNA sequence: TGCGCCAGCAGCAAGCAGACTAGCGACTTTGGTGAGCAGTTCTTC.

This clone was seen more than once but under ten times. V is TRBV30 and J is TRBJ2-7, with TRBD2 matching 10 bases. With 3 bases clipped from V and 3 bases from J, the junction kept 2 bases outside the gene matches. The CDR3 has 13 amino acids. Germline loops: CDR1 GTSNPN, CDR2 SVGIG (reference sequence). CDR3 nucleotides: TGTGCCTGGAGAGGACTAGCGGACTACGAGCAGTACTTC. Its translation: CAWRGLADYEQYF. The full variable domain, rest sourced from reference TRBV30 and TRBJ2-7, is SQTIHQWPATLVQPVGSPLSLECTVEGTSNPNLYWYRQAAGRGLQLLFYSVGIGQISSEVPQNLSASRPQDRQFILSSKKLLLSDSGFYLCAWRGLADYEQYFGPGTRLTVT.

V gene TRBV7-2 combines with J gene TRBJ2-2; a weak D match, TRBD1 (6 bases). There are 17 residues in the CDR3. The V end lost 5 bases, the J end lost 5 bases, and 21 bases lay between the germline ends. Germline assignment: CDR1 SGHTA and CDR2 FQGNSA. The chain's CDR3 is CASSPHRPGASTGELFF. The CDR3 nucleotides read TGTGCCAGCAGCCCTCACCGTCCAGGGGCGTCTACCGGGGAGCTGTTTTTT. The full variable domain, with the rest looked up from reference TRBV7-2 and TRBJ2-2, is GAGVSQSPSNKVTEKGKDVELRCDPISGHTALYWYRQSLGQGLEFLIYFQGNSAPDKSGLPSDRFSAERTGGSVSTLTIQRTQQEDSAVYLCASSPHRPGASTGELFFGEGSRLTVL.

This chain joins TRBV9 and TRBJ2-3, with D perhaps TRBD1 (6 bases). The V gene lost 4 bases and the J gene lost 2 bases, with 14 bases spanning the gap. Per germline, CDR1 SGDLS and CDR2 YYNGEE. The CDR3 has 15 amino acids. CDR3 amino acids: CASSPIGQFTDTQYF. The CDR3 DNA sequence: TGTGCCAGCAGCCCTATCGGACAGTTCACAGATACGCAGTATTTT.

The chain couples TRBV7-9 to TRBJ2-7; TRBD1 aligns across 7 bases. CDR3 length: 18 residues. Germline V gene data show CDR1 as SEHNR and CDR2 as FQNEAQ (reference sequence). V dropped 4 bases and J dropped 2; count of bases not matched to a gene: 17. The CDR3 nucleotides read TGTGCCAGCAGCTCACCCTCGACAGGGCAAAAAGGGGCCTACGAGCAGTACTTC. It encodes CASSSPSTGQKGAYEQYF.

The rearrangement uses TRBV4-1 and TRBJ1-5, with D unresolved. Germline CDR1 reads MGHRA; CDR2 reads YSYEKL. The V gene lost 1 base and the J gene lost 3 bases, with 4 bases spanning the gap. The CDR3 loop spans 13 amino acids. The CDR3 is CASSQVDNQPQHF. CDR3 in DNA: TGCGCCAGCAGCCAAGTTGACAATCAGCCCCAGCATTTT.

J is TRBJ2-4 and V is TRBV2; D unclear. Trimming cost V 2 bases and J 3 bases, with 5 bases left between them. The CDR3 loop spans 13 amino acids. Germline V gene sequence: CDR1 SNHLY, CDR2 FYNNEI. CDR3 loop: CASSESGKNIQYF. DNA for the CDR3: TGTGCCAGCAGTGAAAGTGGCAAAAACATTCAGTACTTC.

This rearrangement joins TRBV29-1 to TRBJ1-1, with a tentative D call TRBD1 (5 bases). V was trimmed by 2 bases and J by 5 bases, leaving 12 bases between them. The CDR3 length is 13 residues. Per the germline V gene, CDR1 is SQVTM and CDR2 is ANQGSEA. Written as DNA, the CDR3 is TGCAGCGTTGAAAGGGGAGAGGGGACTGAAGCTTTCTTT. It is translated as CSVERGEGTEAFF.

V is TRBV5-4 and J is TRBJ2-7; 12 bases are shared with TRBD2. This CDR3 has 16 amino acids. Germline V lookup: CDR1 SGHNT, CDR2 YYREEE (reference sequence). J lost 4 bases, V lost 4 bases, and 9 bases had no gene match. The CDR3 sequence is CASSPWASGGAYEQYF. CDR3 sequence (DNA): TGTGCCAGCAGCCCCTGGGCTAGCGGGGGGGCTTACGAGCAGTACTTC.

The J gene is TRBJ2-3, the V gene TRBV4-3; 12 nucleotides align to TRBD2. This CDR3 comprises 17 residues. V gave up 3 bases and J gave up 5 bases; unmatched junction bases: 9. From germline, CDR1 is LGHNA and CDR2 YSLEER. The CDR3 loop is CASSQTVASGGGDTQYF. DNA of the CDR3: TGCGCCAGCAGCCAGACGGTAGCTAGCGGGGGGGGAGATACGCAGTATTTT.

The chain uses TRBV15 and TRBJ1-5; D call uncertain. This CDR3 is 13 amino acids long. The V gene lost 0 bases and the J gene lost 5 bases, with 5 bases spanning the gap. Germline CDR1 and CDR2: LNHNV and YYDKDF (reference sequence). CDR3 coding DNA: TGTGCCACCAGCAGAGAAGTCGATCAGCCCCAGCATTTT. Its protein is CATSREVDQPQHF.

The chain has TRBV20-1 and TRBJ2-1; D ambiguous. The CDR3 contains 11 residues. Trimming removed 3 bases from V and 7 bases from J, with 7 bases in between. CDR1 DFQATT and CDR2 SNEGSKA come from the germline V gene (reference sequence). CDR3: CSASRMNEQFF. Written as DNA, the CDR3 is TGCAGTGCTAGTCGGATGAATGAGCAGTTCTTC.

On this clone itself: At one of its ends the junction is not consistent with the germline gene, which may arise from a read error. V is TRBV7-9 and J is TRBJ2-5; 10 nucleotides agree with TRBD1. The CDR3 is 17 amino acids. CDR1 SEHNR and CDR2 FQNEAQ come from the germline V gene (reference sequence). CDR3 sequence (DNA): TGTGCCAGCAGCCTAGCCCGAGGGACAGGGGCTAAAGAGACCCAGTACTTC. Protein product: CASSLARGTGAKETQYF.

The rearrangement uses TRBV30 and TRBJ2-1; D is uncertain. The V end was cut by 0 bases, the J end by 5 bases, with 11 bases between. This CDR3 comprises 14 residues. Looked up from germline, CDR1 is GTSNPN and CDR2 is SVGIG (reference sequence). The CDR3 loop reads CAWSVLRSDNEQFF. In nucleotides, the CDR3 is TGTGCCTGGAGTGTACTAAGAAGTGACAATGAGCAGTTCTTC.

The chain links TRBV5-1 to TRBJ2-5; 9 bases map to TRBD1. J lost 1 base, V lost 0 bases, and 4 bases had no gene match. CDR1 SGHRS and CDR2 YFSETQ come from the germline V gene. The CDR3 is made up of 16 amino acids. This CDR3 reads CASSLGDRASQETQYF. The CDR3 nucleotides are TGCGCCAGCAGCTTGGGGGACAGGGCAAGCCAAGAGACCCAGTACTTC.